The 30 T cell receptor beta chains presented below share a single source sample, sequenced in a study of cytotoxic CD8 clonotypes in ibrutinib-treated CLL. This table comes from immunoSEQ multiplex PCR, and its TCRdb copy is limited to in-frame clones, with some not included. The sample contains some 350,000 clones, 67% of which appear only once. The sample in question was PBMCs, obtained after 36 months of ibrutinib treatment. The receptors derive from a human donor with chronic lymphocytic leukemia.

The chain carries TRBV1 and TRBJ2-1; the D call of TRBD2 is as the table states it, not checked on the DNA. TRBV1 is termed a pseudogene. The CDR3 covers 16 residues. The chain's CDR3 is CTSSLEREEGDNEQFF. CDR3 sequence (DNA): TGCACCAGCAGCCTAGAGCGGGAGGAGGGTGACAATGAGCAGTTCTTC.

The chain couples TRBV9 to TRBJ2-1; D is unclear. Per the germline V gene, CDR1 is SGDLS and CDR2 is YYNGEE. Between the trimmed V and J ends, which lost 3 bases and 9 bases, there was a span of 13 bases. The CDR3 runs 13 residues. The CDR3 coding sequence is TGTGCCAGCAGCGAGGTAGTCAGAAGTGAGCAGTTCTTC. This translates into CASSEVVRSEQFF.

The chain uses TRBV5-1 and TRBJ2-4; 14 nucleotides line up with TRBD2. The CDR3 sequence is 14 residues long. Germline trimming cut 4 bases from V and 13 bases from J; bases unmatched to any gene: 7. Germline V gene lookup returns CDR1 SGHRS and CDR2 YFSETQ. CDR3 sequence: CASSLGLAGGGQYF. The CDR3 bases are TGCGCCAGCAGCCTAGGACTAGCGGGAGGTGGGCAGTACTTC.

The chain couples TRBV11-1 to TRBJ1-1; unclear D gene. Trimming took off 1 base at V and 4 bases at J, with 10 bases between the two ends. This CDR3 comprises 14 residues. Germline V gene lookup returns CDR1 SGHAT and CDR2 FQDESV (reference sequence). Written as DNA, the CDR3 is TGTGCCAGCAGCTTAGGACGCGGAAGCACTGAAGCTTTCTTT. As protein: CASSLGRGSTEAFF.

The V call is TRBV2, the J call TRBJ2-3; D gene unclear. V was pared by 2 bases and J by 2 bases, with 8 bases between. Germline CDR1 is SNHLY and CDR2 is FYNNEI. The CDR3 sequence is 14 residues long. The CDR3 nucleotides read TGTGCCAGCAGTGAAATTTTCCTCACAGATACGCAGTATTTT. Its protein is CASSEIFLTDTQYF.

This clone has just a few counts. This chain links TRBV5-6 with TRBJ1-2, with no clear D. The CDR3 loop spans 13 amino acids. Trimming stripped 0 bases from V and 4 bases from J, with 7 bases between. Looked up from germline, CDR1 is SGHDT and CDR2 is YYEEEE. Written as DNA, the CDR3 is TGTGCCAGCAGCTTGGGTGAGGCCTATGGCTACACCTTC. Amino acids: CASSLGEAYGYTF.

The chain couples TRBV5-6 to TRBJ2-2; 9 positions agree with TRBD1. Germline V gives CDR1 SGHDT, CDR2 YYEEEE. The CDR3 spans 17 residues. V shed 2 bases and J 5 bases; nucleotides not matched to a gene: 10. The CDR3 spells CASSFVAGQGWTGELFF. The CDR3 coding sequence is TGTGCCAGCAGCTTTGTCGCAGGACAGGGGTGGACCGGGGAGCTGTTTTTT.

The chain links TRBV6-5 to TRBJ1-1; D gene unclear. Germline CDR1 is MNHEY and CDR2 is SVGAGI. CDR3 length: 12 residues. V was clipped by 5 bases and J by 1 base, with 5 bases between them. The CDR3 sequence: CASSHRNTEAFF. The CDR3 region has the DNA TGTGCCAGCAGTCATCGGAACACTGAAGCTTTCTTT.

This chain joins TRBV13 and TRBJ2-7; 11 bases agree with TRBD1. Germline CDR1 and CDR2: PRHDT and FYEKMQ (reference sequence). The CDR3 consists of 14 residues. The junction had 3 bases not matched to a gene; V was cut back by 4 bases and J by 4 bases. The CDR3 DNA sequence: TGTGCCAGCAGCTCCGGACAGGGGGCTTACGAGCAGTACTTC. It is translated as CASSSGQGAYEQYF. The full variable domain, rest sourced from reference TRBV13 and TRBJ2-7, is AAGVIQSPRHLIKEKRETATLKCYPIPRHDTVYWYQQGPGQDPQFLISFYEKMQSDKGSIPDRFSAQQFSDYHSELNMSSLELGDSALYFCASSSGQGAYEQYFGPGTRLTVT.

The gene calls are TRBV2 and TRBJ2-7, with a tentative D call TRBD2 (5 bases). Between the trimmed V and J ends, which lost 4 bases and 3 bases, there was a span of 13 bases. Germline CDR1 and CDR2: SNHLY and FYNNEI. The CDR3 covers 14 residues. CDR3 sequence: CASSVDLRGYEQYF. DNA for the CDR3: TGTGCCAGCAGTGTTGACCTACGGGGCTACGAGCAGTACTTC.

The J gene is TRBJ2-3, the V gene TRBV5-1, with 7 positions matching TRBD1. Germline CDR1 is SGHRS and CDR2 is YFSETQ. This CDR3 spans 18 amino acids. Trimming cost V 0 bases and J 2 bases; bases outside gene matches: 12. The CDR3 sequence: CASSLAPGTVTITDTQYF. The CDR3 DNA reads TGCGCCAGCAGCTTGGCCCCCGGGACAGTTACTATCACAGATACGCAGTATTTT.

The genes are TRBV5-1 and TRBJ2-7; possible D gene TRBD2, 5 bases. The V gene's germline CDR1 is SGHRS and CDR2 YFSETQ. The germline V and J ends were trimmed by 4 bases and 3 bases, with 14 bases remaining between them. This CDR3 contains 14 residues. CDR3 in amino acids: CASSVPPDFYEQYF. CDR3 DNA: TGCGCCAGCAGCGTGCCCCCGGACTTCTACGAGCAGTACTTC.

The table lists this clone with a few counts. The J gene is TRBJ1-2, the V gene TRBV27, with 11 bases identical to TRBD1. Unmatched junction bases numbered 3, after V lost 4 bases and J lost 8 bases. The CDR3 runs 13 residues. The germline gives CDR1 MNHEY, CDR2 SMNVEV (reference sequence). The CDR3 DNA sequence: TGTGCCAGCAGTTGGACAGGGGGCCGCGGCTACACCTTC. Its translation is CASSWTGGRGYTF.

A single count supports this clone. The chain recombines TRBV28 with TRBJ2-7, with 8 bases that match TRBD1. V lost 6 bases and J lost 6; bases outside the gene matches: 22. CDR3 length: 18 residues. Germline V gives CDR1 MDHEN, CDR2 SYDVKM. DNA for the CDR3: TGTGCCAGCAGCAACACCTACCGGAGGACAGGGCGGAGGGGCGAGCAGTACTTC. This codes for CASSNTYRRTGRRGEQYF.

The rearrangement links TRBV6-1 to TRBJ2-6; TRBD1 is a possible D gene (5 bases). The CDR3 totals 18 residues. Trimming left V 4 bases short and J 0 bases short, with 16 bases between. The germline CDR1 and CDR2 sequences are MNHNS and SASEGT. CDR3 residues: CASSGGRALSSGANVLTF. In DNA form, the CDR3 reads TGTGCCAGCAGTGGCGGCAGGGCCCTTAGCTCTGGGGCCAACGTCCTGACTTTC.

The table lists this clone with a few counts. The V gene is TRBV2, the J gene TRBJ2-3, with 9 bases fitting TRBD2. The CDR3 extends over 14 amino acids. Germline loops: CDR1 SNHLY, CDR2 FYNNEI. After removal of 7 bases from V and 1 base from J, the junction contained 3 bases not matched to a gene. CDR3 residues: CASKERGGTDTQYF. CDR3 nucleotides: TGTGCCAGCAAGGAGCGGGGGGGCACAGATACGCAGTATTTT.

The V and J genes are TRBV11-3 and TRBJ2-5; 7 bases match TRBD2. V shed 5 bases, J shed 1 base, and the junction held 13 bases outside the gene matches. The CDR3 totals 17 residues. Germline V gene data show CDR1 as SGHNT and CDR2 as YENEEA. The CDR3 reads CASSPSPTGGGQETQYF. CDR3 DNA sequence: TGTGCCAGCAGCCCTAGCCCGACGGGCGGGGGCCAAGAGACCCAGTACTTC. Supplemented by reference TRBV11-3 and TRBJ2-5, the full variable domain reads EAGVVQSPRYKIIEKKQPVAFWCNPISGHNTLYWYLQNLGQGPELLIRYENEEAVDDSQLPKDRFSAERLKGVDSTLKIQPAELGDSAVYLCASSPSPTGGGQETQYFGPGTRLLVL.

This clone showed up just a few times. The rearrangement uses TRBV10-3 and TRBJ2-5; 9 nucleotides line up with TRBD2. The CDR3 runs 15 residues. V was clipped by 3 bases and J by 5 bases; unmatched bases: 7. Germline V gives CDR1 ENHRY, CDR2 SYGVKD. The CDR3 spells CAISDGGRAWETQYF. The CDR3 nucleotides read TGTGCCATCAGTGACGGCGGGAGGGCATGGGAGACCCAGTACTTC.

This chain uses TRBV4-1 with TRBJ1-1; tentatively, D is TRBD1 (5 bases). The length of the CDR3 is 13 residues. CDR1 MGHRA and CDR2 YSYEKL come from the germline V gene. V gave up 0 bases and J gave up 10 bases, with 12 bases separating them. In DNA form, the CDR3 reads TGCGCCAGCAGCCAAGATTGGTGGAGGGGAGCTTTCTTT. It is translated as CASSQDWWRGAFF.

The chain uses TRBV2 and TRBJ2-7; no definite D call. Germline V gene data show CDR1 as SNHLY and CDR2 as FYNNEI. With 7 bases removed from V and 0 bases from J, the gap between germline ends came to 13 bases. The CDR3 is made up of 14 amino acids. CDR3 residues: CASKLTLSSYEQYF. CDR3 bases: TGTGCCAGCAAATTGACCTTAAGCTCCTACGAGCAGTACTTC.

The chain combines TRBV9 with TRBJ1-1; D is unresolved. This CDR3 spans 14 amino acids. Germline-derived CDR1 and CDR2 are SGDLS and YYNGEE. The germline V and J ends were trimmed by 3 bases and 1 base, with 10 bases remaining between them. CDR3 DNA: TGTGCCAGCAGCGAGGGAGCCAGGAACACTGAAGCTTTCTTT. Amino acid sequence: CASSEGARNTEAFF.

This clone was seen only a few times. This chain uses TRBV27 with TRBJ1-5, with a tentative D call TRBD1 (6 bases). From germline, CDR1 is MNHEY and CDR2 SMNVEV (reference sequence). The CDR3 length is 16 residues. Trimming left V 6 bases short and J 1 base short, with 16 bases between. Written as DNA, the CDR3 is TGTGCCAGCAGAATGAAGGGGGGCGGGAGCAATCAGCCCCAGCATTTT. Residues: CASRMKGGGSNQPQHF.

V gene TRBV29-1 combines with J gene TRBJ2-2; 7 bases are a match to TRBD1. After removal of 6 bases from V and 5 bases from J, the junction contained 12 bases not matched to a gene. The germline CDR1 and CDR2 sequences are SQVTM and ANQGSEA. This CDR3 has 15 residues. The CDR3 loop reads CSVARGSGRTGELFF. Here the CDR3 DNA reads TGCAGCGTGGCCAGGGGGTCAGGGAGAACCGGGGAGCTGTTTTTT.

This sequence joins TRBV4-2 and TRBJ2-2; 12 bases align to TRBD2. With V trimmed by 0 bases and J by 7 bases, 6 bases remained unmatched. CDR1 is LGHNA, CDR2 YNFKEQ, per germline. The CDR3 runs to 17 residues. In DNA form, the CDR3 reads TGTGCCAGCAGCCAAGAGGCAGGACTAGCGGGGATCGGGGAGCTGTTTTTT. The encoded protein is CASSQEAGLAGIGELFF.

The V and J genes are TRBV13 and TRBJ2-5; D is perhaps TRBD1 (6 bases). CDR3 length: 13 residues. The V end was cut by 1 base, the J end by 5 bases, with 8 bases between. Germline V gene sequence: CDR1 PRHDT, CDR2 FYEKMQ (reference sequence). The CDR3 DNA follows: TGTGCCAGCAGCTTAGTGGGGGCCGAGACCCAGTACTTC. Amino acid sequence: CASSLVGAETQYF.

This clone is a singleton in its sample. V and J are TRBV5-5 and TRBJ2-7; 7 nucleotides match TRBD1. The germline gives CDR1 SGHKS, CDR2 YYEKEE (reference sequence). The CDR3 consists of 16 residues. J lost 3 bases, V lost 4 bases, and 13 bases had no gene match. CDR3 amino acids: CASSPSGTVLYYEQYF. CDR3 DNA: TGTGCCAGCAGCCCATCCGGGACAGTATTATACTACGAGCAGTACTTC.

The V call is TRBV6-5, the J call TRBJ1-5, with D tentatively TRBD1 (5 bases). Germline V CDR1 and CDR2: MNHEY, SVGAGI. V lost 6 bases and J lost 0, with 9 bases in between. This CDR3 has 14 residues. This CDR3 reads CASRTTASNQPQHF. The CDR3 DNA reads as TGTGCCAGCAGGACGACAGCTAGCAATCAGCCCCAGCATTTT.

This CDR3 reads CASSRGQGGKNIQYF. CDR3 coding DNA: TGCGCCAGCAGCCGGGGTCAGGGTGGCAAAAACATTCAGTACTTC. The chain recombines TRBV4-3 with TRBJ2-4; D may be TRBD1 (5 bases). Germline CDR1 and CDR2: LGHNA and YSLEER. V lost 4 bases and J 3 bases, leaving 13 bases between the germline ends. The CDR3 contains 15 residues.

The rearrangement links TRBV5-1 to TRBJ2-3; D possibly corresponds to TRBD2 (5 bases). The CDR3 length is 12 residues. Germline V lookup: CDR1 SGHRS, CDR2 YFSETQ. V was shortened by 1 base and J by 9 bases, with 9 bases between the two germline ends. The DNA for the CDR3 is TGCGCCAGCAGCTTGAGCGGCGGGACGCAGTATTTT. Its protein product is CASSLSGGTQYF.

This clone was seen only once. V and J are TRBV6-1 and TRBJ1-6; the match to TRBD1 covers 8 bases. From germline, CDR1 is MNHNS and CDR2 SASEGT. V lost 4 bases, J lost 0 bases, and 11 bases stayed unmatched. The CDR3 is made up of 19 amino acids. CDR3 sequence (DNA): TGTGCCAGCAGTGCTTATTACACAGGGGGAAGCTCCTATAATTCACCCCTCCACTTT. Its protein is CASSAYYTGGSSYNSPLHF.